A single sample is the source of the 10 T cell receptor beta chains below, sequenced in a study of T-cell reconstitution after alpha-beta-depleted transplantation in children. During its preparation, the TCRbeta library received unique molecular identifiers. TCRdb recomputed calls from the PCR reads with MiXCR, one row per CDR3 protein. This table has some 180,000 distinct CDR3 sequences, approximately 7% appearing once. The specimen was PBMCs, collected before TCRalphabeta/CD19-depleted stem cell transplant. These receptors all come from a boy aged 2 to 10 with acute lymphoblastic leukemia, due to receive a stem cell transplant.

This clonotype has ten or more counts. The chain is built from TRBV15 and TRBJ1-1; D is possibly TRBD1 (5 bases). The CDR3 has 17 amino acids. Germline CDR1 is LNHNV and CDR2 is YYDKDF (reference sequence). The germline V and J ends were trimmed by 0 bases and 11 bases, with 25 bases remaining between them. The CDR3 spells CATSRDYRDSYSGGAFF. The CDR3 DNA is TGTGCCACCAGCAGAGACTACCGGGACTCCTATTCTGGAGGGGCTTTCTTT.

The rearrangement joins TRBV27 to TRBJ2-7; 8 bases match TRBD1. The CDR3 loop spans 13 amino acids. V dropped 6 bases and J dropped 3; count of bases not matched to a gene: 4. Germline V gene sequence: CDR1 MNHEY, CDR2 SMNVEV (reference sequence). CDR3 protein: CASRDRDFYEQYF. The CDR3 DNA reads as TGTGCCAGCAGGGACAGGGATTTCTACGAGCAGTACTTC.

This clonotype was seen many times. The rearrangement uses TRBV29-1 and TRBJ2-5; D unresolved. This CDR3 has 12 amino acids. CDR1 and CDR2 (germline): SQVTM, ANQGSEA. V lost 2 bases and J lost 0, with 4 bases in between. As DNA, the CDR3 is TGCAGCGTTGAATCGGACCAAGAGACCCAGTACTTC. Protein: CSVESDQETQYF.

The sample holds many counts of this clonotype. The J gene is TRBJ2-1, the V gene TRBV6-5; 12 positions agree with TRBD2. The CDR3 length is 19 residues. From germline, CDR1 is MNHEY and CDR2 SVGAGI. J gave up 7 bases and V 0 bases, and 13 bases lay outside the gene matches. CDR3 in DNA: TGTGCCAGCAGTTACTCTCCGCTAGCGGGGGGGCTTGACTTGAATGAGCAGTTCTTC. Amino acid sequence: CASSYSPLAGGLDLNEQFF.

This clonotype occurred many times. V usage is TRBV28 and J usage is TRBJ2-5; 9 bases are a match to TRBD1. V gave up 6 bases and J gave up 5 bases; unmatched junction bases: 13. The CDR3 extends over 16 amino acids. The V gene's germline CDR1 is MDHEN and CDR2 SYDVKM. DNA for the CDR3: TGTGCCAGCAGCCGTATTGAACAGGGGGCGGTGGAGACCCAGTACTTC. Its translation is CASSRIEQGAVETQYF.

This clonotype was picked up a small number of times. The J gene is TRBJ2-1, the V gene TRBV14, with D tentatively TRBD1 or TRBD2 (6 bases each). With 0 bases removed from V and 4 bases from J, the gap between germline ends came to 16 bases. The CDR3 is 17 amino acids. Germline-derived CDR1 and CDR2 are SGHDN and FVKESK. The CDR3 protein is CASSQDLGGPLYNEQFF. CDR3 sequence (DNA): TGTGCCAGCAGCCAAGATCTCGGGGGCCCTCTATACAATGAGCAGTTCTTC.

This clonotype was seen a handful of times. CDR3 in amino acids: CASSPDRVLYEQYF. CDR3 bases: TGTGCCAGCAGTCCAGACAGGGTCCTCTACGAGCAGTACTTC. The chain uses TRBV6-1 and TRBJ2-7; 7 nucleotides line up with TRBD1. The CDR3 spans 14 residues. V lost 5 bases and J lost 3; bases outside the gene matches: 7. Germline CDR1 is MNHNS and CDR2 is SASEGT.

Here the CDR3 reads CASSVLGNTEAFF. The CDR3, as DNA: TGTGCCAGCAGTGTCCTAGGGAACACTGAAGCTTTCTTT. This chain uses TRBV6-1 with TRBJ1-1; unclear D gene. CDR3 length: 13 residues. V gave up 4 bases and J gave up 1 base, with 7 bases separating them. Germline V CDR1 and CDR2: MNHNS, SASEGT.

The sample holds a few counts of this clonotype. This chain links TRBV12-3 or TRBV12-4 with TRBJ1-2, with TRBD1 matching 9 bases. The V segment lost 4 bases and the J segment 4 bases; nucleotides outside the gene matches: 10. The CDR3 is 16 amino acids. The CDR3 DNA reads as TGTGCCAGCAGTTCCGACCCGGGGACAGGGATCTATGGCTACACCTTC. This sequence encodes CASSSDPGTGIYGYTF.

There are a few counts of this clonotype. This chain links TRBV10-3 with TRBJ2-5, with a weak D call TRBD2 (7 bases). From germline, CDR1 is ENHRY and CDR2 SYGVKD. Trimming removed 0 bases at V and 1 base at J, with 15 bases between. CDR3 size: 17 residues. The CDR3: CAISESGRGRPQETQYF. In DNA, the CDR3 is TGTGCCATCAGTGAGTCGGGGCGGGGGCGACCCCAAGAGACCCAGTACTTC.